By frequency in the sample, the clone carrying this T cell receptor (beta chain) is large. The sample belongs to a study of T-cell memory formation after mild COVID-19. TCRdb re-called the 5' RACE reads through MiXCR, storing one row per CDR3 protein. This table has hundreds of thousands of distinct CDR3 sequences, 15% appearing once. The CDR3 sequence is 13 residues long. The trim removed 7 bases at V and 0 bases at J, leaving 3 bases unmatched. The germline CDR1 and CDR2 sequences are WSHSY and SAAADI. Source material: PBMCs or a T cell subset sorted from them (not recorded which). The V call is TRBV10-2, the J call TRBJ2-7; TRBD1 matches 7 bases. This TCR was recovered from a man aged 18 to 29 who had mild COVID-19 (a few samples of this study predate the infection). Cell type and time point are not known. CDR3 bases: TGCGCCAGCATGACAGGGCACTCCTACGAGCAGTACTTC. Its translation is CASMTGHSYEQYF.